The rows below give T cell receptor beta chains drawn from one sample of a study of blood T cell repertoires in COVID-19. Generated by immunoSEQ multiplex PCR, the TCRdb table keeps only in-frame clones and is missing some. The sample carries tens of thousands of clones, approximately 78% recorded once. Sequencing was performed on peripheral blood. The receptors here all came from a human donor in a cohort sampled during active COVID-19. CDR3s include the opening cysteine and the closing phenylalanine or tryptophan. D genes are given only for firm matches. Rows give clone size only sometimes, using once, few, many, or a class for an expanded clone.

size: -; length: 13; D: -; V: TRBV5-6; J: TRBJ2-7; DNA: TGTGCCAGCTGTTACGGGAGTGACTACGAGCAGTACTTC; CDR3: CASCYGSDYEQYF
size: -; length: 18; D: TRBD2; V: TRBV9; J: TRBJ2-5; DNA: TGTGCCAGCAGCGCGGGGACTAGCGGGAGGGGAGAGCGAGAGACCCAGTACTTC; CDR3: CASSAGTSGRGERETQYF
size: -; length: 11; D: -; V: TRBV29-1; J: TRBJ1-1; DNA: TGCAGCGTTCACGTACTAACTGAAGCTTTCTTT; CDR3: CSVHVLTEAFF
size: -; length: 14; D: -; V: TRBV29-1; J: TRBJ2-3; DNA: TGCAGCGTTGCTCAGGGCAGAAGCACAGATACGCAGTATTTT; CDR3: CSVAQGRSTDTQYF
size: -; length: 14; D: TRBD1; V: TRBV9; J: TRBJ2-7; DNA: TGTGCCAGCAGCGGCCGGGACAGGGGGTACGAGCAGTACTTC; CDR3: CASSGRDRGYEQYF
size: -; length: 17; D: TRBD1; V: TRBV4-1; J: TRBJ1-1; DNA: TGCGCCAGCAGCCTACAGGGGGGAGAACTCATGAACACTGAAGCTTTCTTT; CDR3: CASSLQGGELMNTEAFF
size: -; length: 16; D: -; V: TRBV5-1; J: TRBJ1-2; DNA: TGCGCCAGCAGCCCCGGTCTGGACAGAGCACTCTATGGCTACACCTTC; CDR3: CASSPGLDRALYGYTF
size: medium-sized; length: 14; D: -; V: TRBV5-1; J: TRBJ2-7; DNA: TGCGCCAGCAGCTTGGTAGTACAGCCGTACGAGCAGTACTTC; CDR3: CASSLVVQPYEQYF
size: -; length: 14; D: -; V: TRBV5-6; J: TRBJ2-1; DNA: TGTGCCAGCAGCTCCTTCGGACAGTACAATGAGCAGTTCTTC; CDR3: CASSSFGQYNEQFF
size: -; length: 15; D: TRBD1; V: TRBV7-2; J: TRBJ2-7; DNA: TGTGCCAGCAGCACCAGACAGGGGTCCTTCTACGAGCAGTACTTC; CDR3: CASSTRQGSFYEQYF
size: -; length: 17; D: TRBD1; V: TRBV4-3; J: TRBJ1-3; DNA: TGCGCCAGCAGCCAAGGGGACAGGGGAATGGGAGGAAACACCATATATTTT; CDR3: CASSQGDRGMGGNTIYF
size: -; length: 14; D: TRBD1; V: TRBV6-5; J: TRBJ2-3; DNA: TGTGCCAGCGGGGAAACAGGGGGCGGTGATACGCAGTATTTT; CDR3: CASGETGGGDTQYF
size: -; length: 14; D: -; V: TRBV19; J: TRBJ2-7; DNA: TGTGCCAGTAGCATTAGCGGTACCACCTACGAGCAGTACTTC; CDR3: CASSISGTTYEQYF
size: -; length: 15; D: -; V: TRBV6-2/TRBV6-3; J: TRBJ2-7; DNA: TGTGCCAGCAGTTATAACACGGACACATCATACGAGCAGTACTTC; CDR3: CASSYNTDTSYEQYF
size: -; length: 14; D: -; V: TRBV24-1; J: TRBJ2-1; DNA: TGTGCCACCAAAGCGGGCGCGACCTTCAATGAGCAGTTCTTC; CDR3: CATKAGATFNEQFF
size: -; length: 13; D: TRBD2; V: TRBV20-1; J: TRBJ2-7; DNA: TGCAGTGCTAGTTTAGCGGGAGGCGGGGAGCAGTACTTC; CDR3: CSASLAGGGEQYF
size: few; length: 13; D: -; V: TRBV11-3; J: TRBJ1-1; DNA: TGTGCCAGCAGCTTAACAGGGAACACTGAAGCTTTCTTT; CDR3: CASSLTGNTEAFF
size: -; length: 13; D: -; V: TRBV19; J: TRBJ1-1; DNA: TGTGCCAGTAGTATAGATCAGGGAACTGAAGCTTTCTTT; CDR3: CASSIDQGTEAFF
size: few; length: 14; D: -; V: TRBV2; J: TRBJ1-6; DNA: TGTGCCAGCAGGGCCGGGGTTCTTTATTCACCCCTCCACTTT; CDR3: CASRAGVLYSPLHF
size: -; length: 14; D: -; V: TRBV4-3; J: TRBJ2-1; DNA: TGCGCCAGCAGCCAAAACATCGGAGGAGGTGAGCAGTTCTTC; CDR3: CASSQNIGGGEQFF
size: few; length: 15; D: TRBD1; V: TRBV6-5; J: TRBJ2-1; DNA: TGTGCCAGCAGACCCGGGGCTCAGGGGGCGAATGAGCAGTTCTTC; CDR3: CASRPGAQGANEQFF
size: few; length: 14; D: TRBD1; V: TRBV30; J: TRBJ1-2; DNA: TGTGCCTGGAGTGGATATAGACAGGGTCATGGCTACACCTTC; CDR3: CAWSGYRQGHGYTF
size: -; length: 17; D: TRBD2; V: TRBV27; J: TRBJ2-1; DNA: TGTGCCAGTAAGAATTTAGGACTAGCGGGAGGGAGCTATGAGCAGTTCTTC; CDR3: CASKNLGLAGGSYEQFF
size: -; length: 14; D: -; V: TRBV6-6; J: TRBJ1-5; DNA: TGTGCCACCCTAGACGAGGTACCCAGCCAGCCCCAGCATTTT; CDR3: CATLDEVPSQPQHF
size: -; length: 14; D: -; V: TRBV7-2; J: TRBJ2-2; DNA: TGTGCCAGCAGCTTTGACAGTTACACCGGGGAGCTGTTTTTT; CDR3: CASSFDSYTGELFF
size: -; length: 13; D: -; V: TRBV11-2; J: TRBJ2-2; DNA: TGTGCCAGCAGCTTCGGATCGGGAGGGGAGCTGTTTTTT; CDR3: CASSFGSGGELFF
size: -; length: 13; D: TRBD2; V: TRBV28; J: TRBJ2-1; DNA: TGTGCCAGCAGTTCCGGACTAGCGGGCGAGCAGTTCTTC; CDR3: CASSSGLAGEQFF
size: -; length: 14; D: TRBD1; V: TRBV5-4; J: TRBJ2-7; DNA: TGTGCCAGCAGCATCCGGGACAGGGGATACGAGCAGTACTTC; CDR3: CASSIRDRGYEQYF
size: -; length: 15; D: -; V: TRBV19; J: TRBJ2-5; DNA: TGTGCCAGTAGTCCCGACGGACGGACTCAAGAGACCCAGTACTTC; CDR3: CASSPDGRTQETQYF
size: -; length: 15; D: -; V: TRBV7-6; J: TRBJ2-7; DNA: TGTGCCAGCAGCTCATCGGTAATTCGCTCCTACGAGCAGTACTTC; CDR3: CASSSSVIRSYEQYF
size: once; length: 13; D: TRBD1; V: TRBV28; J: TRBJ1-5; DNA: TGTGCCAGCCGGACAGGGGAGAGTCAGCCCCAGCATTTT; CDR3: CASRTGESQPQHF
size: -; length: 18; D: TRBD1; V: TRBV7-9; J: TRBJ2-6; DNA: TGTGCCAGCCCGAAGGGGGCAGGGGGTGGAACTGGGGCCAACGTCCTGACTTTC; CDR3: CASPKGAGGGTGANVLTF
size: -; length: 14; D: -; V: TRBV19; J: TRBJ1-5; DNA: TGTGCCAGTAGTATGGGGGTGGGGGGACAGCCCCAGCATTTT; CDR3: CASSMGVGGQPQHF
size: few; length: 15; D: TRBD1; V: TRBV5-6; J: TRBJ1-5; DNA: TGTGCCAGCAGCTTGGCAGGGGGAAGCAATCAGCCCCAGCATTTT; CDR3: CASSLAGGSNQPQHF
size: -; length: 16; D: TRBD2; V: TRBV11-1; J: TRBJ2-3; DNA: TGTGCCAGCAGCCAGGGACTAGCGGGACGCACAGATACGCAGTATTTT; CDR3: CASSQGLAGRTDTQYF
size: -; length: 13; D: -; V: TRBV6-7; J: TRBJ2-7; DNA: TGTGCCAGCAGTTGGTGGCCCAACTACGAGCAGTACTTC; CDR3: CASSWWPNYEQYF